Listed below are T cell receptor beta chains from one sample, sequenced in a study of cytomegalovirus exposure and HLA in healthy donors. Repertoires were generated with immunoSEQ multiplex PCR, while TCRdb's copy carries only in-frame clones and drops some. Of about 99,000 clones in the sample, approximately 66% are singletons; the top ten hold approximately 3.5%. Sequenced material: PBMCs. These receptors all come from a woman aged 45-60 years in good health and CMV-seronegative. Each CDR3 is given with its conserved first and last residue. A D gene is named only where the DNA matches it firmly. Expanded clones are given a class, and other clones once, few, many or no size at all.

D gene,CDR3 length,V gene,J gene,clone size,CDR3 DNA,CDR3 protein
.,17,TRBV15,TRBJ1-5,.,TGTGCCACCAGCAGAGAGCAAACATCTAACAGGTATCAGCCCCAGCATTTT,CATSREQTSNRYQPQHF
TRBD1,15,TRBV6-5,TRBJ1-5,.,TGTGCCAGCAGGATGGGACAGGGAAGCAATCAGCCCCAGCATTTT,CASRMGQGSNQPQHF
.,12,TRBV11-1,TRBJ1-2,.,TGTGCCAGCAGCTCGCAGACGATACAGTCCCACTTC,CASSSQTIQSHF
TRBD1,15,TRBV11-2,TRBJ1-6,.,TGTGCCAGCAGCATACTTCAGGGGGGTAATTCACCCCTCCACTTT,CASSILQGGNSPLHF
.,14,TRBV14,TRBJ1-1,.,TGTGCCAGCAGCCAATACGGTTTCAGGACTGAAGCTTTCTTT,CASSQYGFRTEAFF
TRBD1,15,TRBV5-6,TRBJ1-6,once,TGTGCCAGCAGCTGGGGACAGGGCAACCGTTCACCCCTCCACTTT,CASSWGQGNRSPLHF
.,12,TRBV29-1,TRBJ2-1,.,TGCAGCGTTGAAGATCAGGGGAGCCTGCAGTTCTTC,CSVEDQGSLQFF
TRBD2,18,TRBV19,TRBJ2-7,.,TGTGCCAGTAGTATCGAATCCCCTAGCGGGAGCTTTTCCTACGAGCAGTACTTC,CASSIESPSGSFSYEQYF
.,16,TRBV5-1,TRBJ2-3,few,TGCGCCAGCAGCTTGGAATCAGGGGAAAGCACAGATACGCAGTATTTT,CASSLESGESTDTQYF
TRBD1,15,TRBV5-1,TRBJ2-5,few,TGCGCCAGCAGCTTGGGGGACAGGGGGCCGGAGACCCAGTACTTC,CASSLGDRGPETQYF
TRBD1,16,TRBV4-1,TRBJ2-5,.,TGCGCCAGCAGCCAAGATCCGCGGACAGGGTCAGAGACCCAGTACTTC,CASSQDPRTGSETQYF
.,15,TRBV27,TRBJ2-7,.,TGTGCCAGCAGGCGTCCCCTAGCGTCACCCTACGAGCAGTACTTC,CASRRPLASPYEQYF
.,17,TRBV4-1,TRBJ2-7,once,TGCGCCAGCAGCCAAATCGAGGGAAGGGGGACCTACGTGGAGCAGTACTTC,CASSQIEGRGTYVEQYF
.,13,TRBV4-2,TRBJ1-1,.,TGTGCCAGCAGCCAAGAGGGCATAACTGAAGCTTTCTTT,CASSQEGITEAFF
TRBD1,12,TRBV6-5,TRBJ2-7,few,TGTGCCAGCAGCTCTCCAGGGGGCGAGCAGTACTTC,CASSSPGGEQYF
TRBD1,13,TRBV6-6,TRBJ1-2,.,TGTGCCAGCAGCCCTCGACAGGGGTATGGCTACACCTTC,CASSPRQGYGYTF
TRBD2,14,TRBV11-3,TRBJ2-3,.,TGTGCCAGCAGCCTTACTAGCGGGGGGGATACGCAGTATTTT,CASSLTSGGDTQYF
TRBD1,17,TRBV4-1,TRBJ1-6,.,TGCGCCAGCAGGCTCAGGGATTCCGGGACAGGCTACTATCCCCTCCACTTT,CASRLRDSGTGYYPLHF
.,13,TRBV6-1,TRBJ2-7,.,TGTGCCAGCAGTGAAGGTCCCAACTACGAGCAGTACTTC,CASSEGPNYEQYF
TRBD1,16,TRBV9,TRBJ1-1,.,TGTGCCAGCAGCGTAGTGACAGGGGGCATCGGCACTGAAGCTTTCTTT,CASSVVTGGIGTEAFF
.,13,TRBV27,TRBJ1-3,.,TGTGCCAGCAGTTTGGCACCTGGAAACACCATATATTTT,CASSLAPGNTIYF
TRBD2,14,TRBV13,TRBJ2-7,.,TGTGCCAGCAGCCTGGGGCGGGGGTCCTACGAGCAGTACTTC,CASSLGRGSYEQYF
.,15,TRBV30,TRBJ1-5,few,TGTGCCTGGAGCACAGGAACATATAGCAATCAGCCCCAGCATTTT,CAWSTGTYSNQPQHF
.,12,TRBV19,TRBJ2-7,.,TGTGCCAGTAGTCTACGTTGGGGAGTGAAGTACTTC,CASSLRWGVKYF
TRBD1,13,TRBV5-6,TRBJ1-1,.,TGTGCCAGCAGCCCTGGACAGGGTTTGAGGGCTTTCTTT,CASSPGQGLRAFF
TRBD2,15,TRBV30,TRBJ2-3,few,TGTGCCTGGAGTGTAGCGGGGGCGGGCACAGATACGCAGTATTTT,CAWSVAGAGTDTQYF
.,14,TRBV29-1,TRBJ2-1,.,TGCAGCGTAGATGTTTCCAGCTCCTACAATGAGCAGTTCTTC,CSVDVSSSYNEQFF
.,14,TRBV11-2,TRBJ2-1,once,TGTGCCAGCAGCTTAGTAGTAGGGGGCAATGAGCAGTTCTTC,CASSLVVGGNEQFF
.,16,TRBV7-6,TRBJ1-4,.,TGTGCCAGCAGCTTAGGAGTTTGGACAAGTAATGAAAAACTGTTTTTT,CASSLGVWTSNEKLFF
.,17,TRBV18,TRBJ2-4,few,TGTGCCAGCTCACCACCGCACAGGCAAATAGCCAAAAACATTCAGTACTTC,CASSPPHRQIAKNIQYF
.,15,TRBV5-8,TRBJ1-3,.,TGTGCCAGCAGCTTGGGAGGACAAGTTGGAAACACCATATATTTT,CASSLGGQVGNTIYF
.,11,TRBV11-3,TRBJ2-7,.,TGTGCCAGCAGCCTAGTATACGAGCAGTACTTC,CASSLVYEQYF
.,14,TRBV2,TRBJ2-2,.,TGTGCCAGCTTCCGGTCACTCAACACCGGGGAGCTGTTTTTT,CASFRSLNTGELFF
TRBD1,15,TRBV13,TRBJ2-2,.,TGTGCCAGCAGCTACTGGACAGGAAACACCGGGGAGCTGTTTTTT,CASSYWTGNTGELFF
.,15,TRBV6-5,TRBJ2-7,few,TGTGCCAGCGCCCTCCTGGGTGACAGCTCCTACGAGCAGTACTTC,CASALLGDSSYEQYF
TRBD2,13,TRBV18,TRBJ2-1,.,TGTGCCAGCTCCCGGGGGGGGAGTGCAATGCAGTTCTTC,CASSRGGSAMQFF
.,14,TRBV2,TRBJ2-2,.,TGTGCCAGCAAGAGGGCTATCCAAACCGGGGAGCTGTTTTTT,CASKRAIQTGELFF
TRBD2,14,TRBV28,TRBJ2-1,.,TGTGCCAGCACAGCGGGGGGGTCCTACAATGAGCAGTTCTTC,CASTAGGSYNEQFF
.,14,TRBV12-5,TRBJ2-5,few,TGTGCTAGTGGTGGAAGCCCAACCGGGGAGACCCAGTACTTC,CASGGSPTGETQYF
.,14,TRBV6-5,TRBJ2-7,.,TGTGCCAGCAGTTACGGCGGTTCTCTCGGGGAGCAGTACTTC,CASSYGGSLGEQYF
TRBD1,16,TRBV28,TRBJ1-3,.,TGTGCCAGCAGTTCCCCGGGGGGACAGGGGCGAAACACCATATATTTT,CASSSPGGQGRNTIYF
TRBD2,16,TRBV10-1,TRBJ2-3,.,TGCGCCAGCAGTGAAGTTGGCGGGGGGGCCGGAGATACGCAGTATTTT,CASSEVGGGAGDTQYF
.,14,TRBV7-6,TRBJ1-1,.,TGTGCCAGCAGCTTACAAGGGGGGAACACTGAAGCTTTCTTT,CASSLQGGNTEAFF
TRBD2,14,TRBV5-1,TRBJ2-1,few,TGCGCCAGCAGCTTCCAGCGGGGGTCCTATGAGCAGTTCTTC,CASSFQRGSYEQFF
TRBD2,15,TRBV19,TRBJ2-2,once,TGTGCCAGTAGTATTGCGGGAGTGGGTACCGGGGAGCTGTTTTTT,CASSIAGVGTGELFF
.,13,TRBV5-5,TRBJ1-2,.,TGTGCCAGCAGCTTGCAGACTTCCTATGGCTACACCTTC,CASSLQTSYGYTF
.,13,TRBV6-5,TRBJ2-1,.,TGTGCCAGCACCCCAGGGGTGGACAATGAGCAGTTCTTC,CASTPGVDNEQFF
.,15,TRBV7-6,TRBJ1-1,few,TGTGCCAGCAGCTTAGCGGAGGGCTTGAACACTGAAGCTTTCTTT,CASSLAEGLNTEAFF
.,14,TRBV10-3,TRBJ2-3,.,TGTGCCATCAGGAATAGAGCCGGGACAGATACGCAGTATTTT,CAIRNRAGTDTQYF
TRBD1,13,TRBV4-3,TRBJ2-7,.,TGCGCCAGCAGCCAAGAGACAGGGCGCGAGCAGTACTTC,CASSQETGREQYF
TRBD1,13,TRBV6-4,TRBJ1-1,few,TGTGCCAGCAGTGATCTAAGGACAGGGTCGGCTTTCTTT,CASSDLRTGSAFF
.,15,TRBV5-1,TRBJ1-1,.,TGCGCCAGCAGCCCAAGATTAGGGGTGGGTACTGAAGCTTTCTTT,CASSPRLGVGTEAFF